A selection of T cell receptor beta chains follows, all from one sample in a study of T cells after posttransplantation cyclophosphamide. The assay was immunoSEQ multiplex PCR, and TCRdb's table has in-frame clones only and misses some. The profile shows about 21,000 clones, 80% to 90% of them singletons. This specimen was PBMCs, taken 362 days after allogeneic stem cell transplant with calcineurin inhibitor and methotrexate. Receptors were obtained from a female patient younger than 45 who received an allogeneic stem cell transplant from an unrelated donor, was CMV-positive, and had acute and chronic GVHD. Among the T cells, some may be from the graft donor. Both conserved end residues are trimmed from each CDR3. Each record gives: J gene, V gene, CDR3 length, CDR3 protein.

TRBJ2-5	TRBV11-3	12	ASSLWFLTSHPH
TRBJ2-5	TRBV7-9	13	ASSEFFGRTVSQY
TRBJ2-7	TRBV11-2	12	ASSHRLADYEQY
TRBJ1-5	TRBV6-1	15	ASSEAGGRQGASTQH
TRBJ1-1	TRBV30	14	AWSDVPDSLNTEAF
TRBJ1-1	TRBV9	13	ASSPGGGANTEAF
TRBJ2-2	TRBV7-3	13	ASSGNSGSVGELF
TRBJ1-3	TRBV19	12	ASTGGDSGNTIY
TRBJ1-2	TRBV29-1	11	SVEGQGREGNT
TRBJ1-5	TRBV2	13	ASQNRDYSNQPQH
TRBJ1-1	TRBV20-1	9	SARDISEAF
TRBJ2-3	TRBV5-6	12	ASSWPPGTDTQY
TRBJ2-7	TRBV5-1	14	ASSLRVSGGSYEQY
TRBJ1-5	TRBV9	13	ASSASGHYDQPQH
TRBJ2-7	TRBV20-1	9	SARVSGVGY
TRBJ1-2	TRBV4-1	13	ASSPGPAEGYGYT
TRBJ2-1	TRBV14	12	ASSPYAGGQEQF
TRBJ1-1	TRBV2	12	ASSGWASNTEAF
TRBJ1-2	TRBV5-1	13	ASSLGWETSYGYT
TRBJ1-1	TRBV30	10	AWKREGAEAF
TRBJ1-5	TRBV7-2	12	ASSLWEGNQPQH
TRBJ1-4	TRBV19	13	ASSIYRTEGEKLF
TRBJ2-1	TRBV5-4	11	ASSSLLDNEQF
TRBJ1-2	TRBV6-5	12	ASKVSGGGYGYT
TRBJ2-3	TRBV13	17	ASSGGLAGGVLRADTQY
TRBJ2-5	TRBV29-1	10	SVAGGQETQY
TRBJ2-7	TRBV15	17	ATSSTPARQGGPTYEQY
TRBJ1-1	TRBV7-6	12	ASSSGTRGTEAF
TRBJ2-5	TRBV28	13	ASSPPQTGGETQY